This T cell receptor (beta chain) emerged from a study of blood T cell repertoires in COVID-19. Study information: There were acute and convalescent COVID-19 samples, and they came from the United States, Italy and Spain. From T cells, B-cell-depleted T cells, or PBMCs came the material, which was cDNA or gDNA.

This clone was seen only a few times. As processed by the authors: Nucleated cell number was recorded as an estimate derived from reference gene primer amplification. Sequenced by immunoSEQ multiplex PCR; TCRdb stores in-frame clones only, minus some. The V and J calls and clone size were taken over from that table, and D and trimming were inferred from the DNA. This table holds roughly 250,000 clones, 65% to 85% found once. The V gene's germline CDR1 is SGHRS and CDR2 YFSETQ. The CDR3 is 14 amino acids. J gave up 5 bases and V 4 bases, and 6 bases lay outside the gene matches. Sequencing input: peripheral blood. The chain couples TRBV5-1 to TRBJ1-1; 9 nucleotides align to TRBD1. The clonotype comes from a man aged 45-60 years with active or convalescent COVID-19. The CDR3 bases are TGCGCCAGCAGCCAGACAGGGGGAGGGACTGAAGCTTTCTTT. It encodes CASSQTGGGTEAFF.